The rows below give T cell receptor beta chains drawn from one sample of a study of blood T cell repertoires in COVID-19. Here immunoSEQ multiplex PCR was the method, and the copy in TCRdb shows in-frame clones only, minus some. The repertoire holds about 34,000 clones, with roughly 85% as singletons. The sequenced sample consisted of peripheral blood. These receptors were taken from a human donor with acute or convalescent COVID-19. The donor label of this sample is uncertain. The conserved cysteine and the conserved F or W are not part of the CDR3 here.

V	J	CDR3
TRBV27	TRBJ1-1	ASSLYRATEAF
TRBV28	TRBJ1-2	ASTRGGSDYGYT
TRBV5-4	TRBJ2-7	ASSLGLPPSYEQY
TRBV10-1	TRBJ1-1	ASSRGTEAF
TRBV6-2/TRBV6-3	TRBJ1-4	ASSYGQNFNNEKLF
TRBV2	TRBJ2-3	ASSDAGSGRLNTQY
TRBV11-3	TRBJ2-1	ASSSDRGPYNEQF
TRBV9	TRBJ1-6	ASSEGQGGPLH
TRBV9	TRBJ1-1	ASSVVGTPNTEAF
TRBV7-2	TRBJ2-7	ASSLDPAGAREQY
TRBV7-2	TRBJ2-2	ASSLGHFTGELF
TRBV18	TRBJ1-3	ASSRSAGDSSGNTIY
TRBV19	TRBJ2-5	ASTTGVTPETQY
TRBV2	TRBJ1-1	ASSGQGMYTEAF
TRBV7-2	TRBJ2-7	ASSLAPSGKVFSYEQY
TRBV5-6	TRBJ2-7	ASSLPTGGEQY
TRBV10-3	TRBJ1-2	ASRGGEGYT
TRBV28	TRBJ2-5	ASSLPSGAQETQY
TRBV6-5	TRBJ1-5	ASGRDSLSNQPQH
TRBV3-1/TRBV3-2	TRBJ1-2	ASSRRTGDGYT
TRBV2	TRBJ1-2	ASSGQIRGYT
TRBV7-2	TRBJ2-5	ASSPTGANQETQY
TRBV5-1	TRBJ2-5	ASSTGDWETQY
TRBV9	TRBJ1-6	ASNAGVVGSPLH
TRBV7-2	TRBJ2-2	ASSLLGYLAVNTGELF
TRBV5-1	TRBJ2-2	ASSLVLLRGGGELF
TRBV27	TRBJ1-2	ASGMTGSLYGYT
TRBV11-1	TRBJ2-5	ASSLFRGREETQY
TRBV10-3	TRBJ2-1	AIQFGTSGRAGLNEQF
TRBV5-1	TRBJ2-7	ASSLTGTGIYEQY
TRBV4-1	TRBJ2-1	ASSQDIEVGLAGEFDNEQF
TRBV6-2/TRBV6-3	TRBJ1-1	ASSYGQVTLPGEAF
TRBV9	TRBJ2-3	ASSNSPGTSGPYTDTQY
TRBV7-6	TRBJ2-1	ASSGGLAFRNEQF
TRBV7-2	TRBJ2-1	ASSLPTSGPYNEQF
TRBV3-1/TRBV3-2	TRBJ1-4	ASSQRSGGEKLF
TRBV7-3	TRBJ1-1	ASSLQGGTEAF
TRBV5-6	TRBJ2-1	ASSLGGGAYNEQF
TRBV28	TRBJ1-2	ASSFGGVYGYT
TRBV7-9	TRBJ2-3	ASGGLEGRVTDTQY
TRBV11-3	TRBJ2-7	ASSLEGAYYEQY
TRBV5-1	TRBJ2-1	ASTLAGEGYNEQF
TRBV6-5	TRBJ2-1	ASRLTVNEQF
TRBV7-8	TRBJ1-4	ASSLLILQGGEKLF
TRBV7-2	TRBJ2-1	ASSFRGGADNEQF
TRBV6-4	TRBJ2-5	ASSVQPGLGETQY
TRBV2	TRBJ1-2	ASSDSVRQGQSGYT